Included here is one TCR beta chain sequence, with context. The sample originates from a study of cytomegalovirus exposure and HLA in healthy donors. Germline loops: CDR1 MGHRA, CDR2 YSYEKL. J lost 7 bases, V lost 4 bases, and 4 bases had no gene match. The CDR3 sequence is 14 residues long. PCR amplification relied on 60 Vbeta primers (plus 13 Jbeta primers). TCRdb's table, derived via immunoSEQ multiplex PCR, lists solely in-frame clones and lacks some. Recorded for this sample: 80,000 to 95,000 clones. Sequenced input: PBMCs. This chain links TRBV4-1 with TRBJ2-1; 10 bases align to TRBD2. The origin of this receptor is a man over 45 in good health and CMV-seropositive. The CDR3 region has the DNA TGCGCCAGCAGCCGAGGGACTAGCGTAAATGAGCAGTTCTTC. As protein: CASSRGTSVNEQFF.